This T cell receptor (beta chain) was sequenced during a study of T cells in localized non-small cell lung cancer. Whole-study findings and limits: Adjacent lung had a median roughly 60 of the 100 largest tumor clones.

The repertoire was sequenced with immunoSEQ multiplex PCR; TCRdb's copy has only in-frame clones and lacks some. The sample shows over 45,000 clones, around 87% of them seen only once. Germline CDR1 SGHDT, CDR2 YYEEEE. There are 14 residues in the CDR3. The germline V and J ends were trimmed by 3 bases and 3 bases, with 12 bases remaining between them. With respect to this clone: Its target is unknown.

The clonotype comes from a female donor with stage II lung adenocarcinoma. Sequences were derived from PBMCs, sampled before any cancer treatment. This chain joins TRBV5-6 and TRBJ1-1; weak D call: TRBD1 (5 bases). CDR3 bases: TGTGCCAGCAGCTACGGGGCGCTGGACACTGAAGCTTTCTTT. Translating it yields CASSYGALDTEAFF. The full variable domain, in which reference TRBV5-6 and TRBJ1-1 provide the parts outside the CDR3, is DAGVTQSPTHLIKTRGQQVTLRCSPKSGHDTVSWYQQALGQGPQFIFQYYEEEERQRGNFPDRFSGHQFPNYSSELNVNALLLGDSALYLCASSYGALDTEAFFGQGTRLTVV.